A single sample gave rise to the 11 T cell receptor beta chains below, sequenced in a study of T cell responses to AZD1222 COVID-19 vaccine. Generated by immunoSEQ multiplex PCR, the TCRdb table keeps only in-frame clones and is missing some. The data contain about 92,000 clones, 90% of them seen just once; the ten biggest clones take up about 28%. The sequenced sample was peripheral blood, obtained on day 0 of AZD1222 vaccination. The receptors come from an adult in good health.

This clone has just one count. Compared with germline, one end of the junction differs, possibly owing to a read error. This chain joins TRBV2 and TRBJ2-3, with D unclear. There are 11 residues in the CDR3. In germline, CDR1 is SNHLY, CDR2 FYNNEI. CDR3 residues: CASSEGVSRDF. CDR3 nucleotides: TGTGCCAGCAGTGAGGGTGTTTCCCGGGATTTT.

The count of this clone is one. The genes are TRBV3-1 (or the pseudogene TRBV3-2) and TRBJ2-1; D may correspond to TRBD1 or TRBD2 (5 bases each). The CDR3 sequence is 17 residues long. V was shortened by 0 bases and J by 0 bases, with 12 bases between the two germline ends. From germline, CDR1 is LGHDT and CDR2 YNNKEL (reference sequence). CDR3 sequence reads: CASSQDSRGLSYNEQFF. DNA of the CDR3: TGTGCCAGCAGCCAAGATAGCCGGGGCCTCTCCTACAATGAGCAGTTCTTC.

The chain has TRBV15 and TRBJ2-2; 7 bases match TRBD1. The CDR3 has 16 amino acids. Per the germline V gene, CDR1 is LNHNV and CDR2 is YYDKDF (reference sequence). Trimming at V came to 5 bases and at J to 4 bases, leaving 10 bases not matched to a gene. The CDR3 coding sequence is TGTGCCACCAGCCGAGCCACAGGGGTGAGCACCGGGGAGCTGTTTTTT. Protein sequence: CATSRATGVSTGELFF. Combining the CDR3 with reference TRBV15 and TRBJ2-2 gives the whole variable domain DAMVIQNPRYQVTQFGKPVTLSCSQTLNHNVMYWYQQKSSQAPKLLFHYYDKDFNNEADTPDNFQSRRPNTSFCFLDIRSPGLGDTAMYLCATSRATGVSTGELFFGEGSRLTVL.

The V and J genes are TRBV11-3 and TRBJ2-6; D not resolved. Looked up from germline, CDR1 is SGHNT and CDR2 is YENEEA. V lost 5 bases, J lost 4 bases, and 9 bases lay in between. This CDR3 region has 14 residues. CDR3 nucleotides: TGTGCCAGCAGCAACAGAGGAGGGGCCAACGTCCTGACTTTC. Protein product: CASSNRGGANVLTF.

J is TRBJ1-5 and V is TRBV28; D is undetermined. The CDR3 is made up of 14 amino acids. The germline gives CDR1 MDHEN, CDR2 SYDVKM. Trimming left V 7 bases short and J 7 bases short, with 17 bases between. CDR3 region: CASNLPDMIQPQHF. The CDR3 DNA sequence: TGTGCCAGCAATCTGCCTGATATGATACAGCCCCAGCATTTT.

The genes are TRBV3-1 (or the pseudogene TRBV3-2) and TRBJ2-1; D gene unclear. V lost 1 base and J 0 bases, leaving 13 bases between the germline ends. The germline gives CDR1 LGHDT, CDR2 YNNKEL (reference sequence). This CDR3 has 17 residues. The CDR3 nucleotides are TGTGCCAGCAGCCAAGCTCCGGGTTTCGGCTCCTACAATGAGCAGTTCTTC. Encoded protein: CASSQAPGFGSYNEQFF.

V and J are TRBV24-1 and TRBJ1-2, with 9 bases lining up with TRBD1. The CDR3 sequence is 13 residues long. The germline CDR1 and CDR2 sequences are KGHDR and SFDVKD. After removal of 4 bases from V and 5 bases from J, the junction contained 1 base not matched to a gene. CDR3 residues: CATSDGQGYGYTF. The CDR3 bases are TGTGCCACCAGTGACGGACAGGGGTATGGCTACACCTTC.

This chain uses TRBV7-6 with TRBJ2-7, with 8 nucleotides matching TRBD1. CDR1 and CDR2 (germline): SGHVS, FNYEAQ. V shed 5 bases and J 1 base; nucleotides not matched to a gene: 4. The CDR3 sequence is 14 residues long. CDR3 in DNA: TGTGCCAGCAGCGCCAGGGGGCCTTCCTACGAGCAGTACTTC. Protein sequence: CASSARGPSYEQYF.

The rearrangement uses TRBV6-2 or TRBV6-3 and TRBJ2-1; D perhaps matches TRBD2 (6 bases). The CDR3 consists of 16 residues. V was pared by 0 bases and J by 7 bases, with 16 bases between. Germline CDR1 reads MNHEY; CDR2 reads SVGEGT. CDR3 nucleotide sequence: TGTGCCAGCAGTTACTCGATTGGCGGAGGGAGGAATGAGCAGTTCTTC. This sequence encodes CASSYSIGGGRNEQFF.

The V call is TRBV19, the J call TRBJ1-5; D is perhaps TRBD1 (6 bases). The germline CDR1 and CDR2 sequences are LNHDA and SQIVND (reference sequence). The CDR3 is made up of 16 amino acids. Deletions cut 8 bases from V and 3 bases from J, with 20 bases between. The CDR3 protein is CASSPGSRGSNQPQHF. DNA for the CDR3: TGTGCCAGTTCCCCTGGAAGCAGGGGTTCCAATCAGCCCCAGCATTTT.

This sequence joins TRBV4-3 and TRBJ1-2; TRBD1 aligns across 8 bases. J lost 0 bases, V lost 0 bases, and 6 bases had no gene match. This CDR3 is built from 17 residues. Per the germline V gene, CDR1 is LGHNA and CDR2 is YSLEER. CDR3 nucleotide sequence: TGCGCCAGCAGCCAAGACCCCCGGGACAGGTCTAACTATGGCTACACCTTC. Translating it yields CASSQDPRDRSNYGYTF.